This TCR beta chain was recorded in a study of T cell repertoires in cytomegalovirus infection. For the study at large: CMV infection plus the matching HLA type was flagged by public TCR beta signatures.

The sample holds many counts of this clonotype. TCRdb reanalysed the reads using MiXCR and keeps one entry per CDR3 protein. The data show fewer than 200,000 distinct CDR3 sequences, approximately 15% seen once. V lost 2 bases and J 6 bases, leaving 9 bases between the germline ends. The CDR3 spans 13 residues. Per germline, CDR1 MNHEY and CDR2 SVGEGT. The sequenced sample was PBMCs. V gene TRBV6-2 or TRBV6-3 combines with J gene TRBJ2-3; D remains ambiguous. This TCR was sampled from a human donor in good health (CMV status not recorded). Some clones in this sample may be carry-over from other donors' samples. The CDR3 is CASSYDEEDTQYF. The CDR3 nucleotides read TGTGCCAGCAGTTACGACGAGGAGGATACGCAGTATTTT.